This entry lists 27 T cell receptor beta chains sequenced from one sample in a study of monozygotic twins with inflammatory bowel disease. With the 5' RACE reads reprocessed, TCRdb shows one record per CDR3 protein and no DNA. The table lists 350,000 to 550,000 distinct CDR3 sequences. The specimen was blood. The receptors come from a human donor with ulcerative colitis or Crohn's disease, or a healthy co-twin of an affected twin (not recorded which).

The chain uses TRBV29-1 and TRBJ2-2; as DNA is missing, the TRBD1 call by TCRdb cannot be tested. The length of the CDR3 is 13 residues. CDR1 is SQVTM and CDR2 is ANQGSEA in the germline V gene. CDR3 sequence: CSVEIWGTGELFF.

This chain uses TRBV20-1 with TRBJ2-5; the TCRdb D gene call, TRBD1, has no DNA to confirm it. Germline V CDR1 and CDR2: DFQATT, SNEGSKA (reference sequence). The CDR3 sequence is 17 residues long. CDR3 in amino acids: CSASPRLGLGGQETQYF.

The rearrangement joins TRBV7-2 to TRBJ2-5; the D gene TCRdb calls, TRBD2, cannot be checked with no DNA. CDR3 length: 16 residues. Per the germline V gene, CDR1 is SGHTA and CDR2 is FQGNSA. This chain's CDR3 is CASSLALPYTQETQYF.

This rearrangement joins TRBV5-1 to TRBJ1-2. Per germline, CDR1 SGHRS and CDR2 YFSETQ. This CDR3 is built from 17 residues. CDR3 loop: CASSLEGTPALEYGYTF.

V gene TRBV12-3 or TRBV12-4 combines with J gene TRBJ2-2; no DNA is available, so the TRBD1 call from TCRdb remains unchecked. The CDR3 loop spans 17 amino acids. CDR3 residues: CASTPPGQGYITGELFF.

This chain links TRBV6-2 or TRBV6-3 with TRBJ2-7. The V gene's germline CDR1 is MNHEY and CDR2 SVGEGT. The length of the CDR3 is 16 residues. The CDR3 sequence is CASSYYSTQSKVEQYF.

The chain uses TRBV10-3 and TRBJ1-3; without DNA, the TCRdb call of TRBD1 cannot be checked. CDR1 and CDR2 from the germline V gene are ENHRY and SYGVKD. The CDR3 runs 16 residues. CDR3: CAISAQGPSSGNTIYF.

The V gene is TRBV6-2 or TRBV6-3, the J gene TRBJ1-5. This CDR3 is 14 amino acids long. Germline V gives CDR1 MNHEY, CDR2 SVGEGT. The CDR3 here is CASQDSRDNQPQHF.

This chain connects TRBV12-3 or TRBV12-4 to TRBJ2-1; TCRdb reports TRBD1, a call that lacks DNA to check it against. The CDR3 contains 14 residues. The CDR3 sequence is CASTEQGTLNEQFF.

J is TRBJ1-1 and V is TRBV7-3; absent DNA, TCRdb's TRBD1 call cannot be checked. CDR3 length: 14 residues. Germline assignment: CDR1 SGHTA and CDR2 FQGTGA. The CDR3 is CASSSMGGSTEAFF.

The J gene is TRBJ1-5, the V gene TRBV5-1. The length of the CDR3 is 15 residues. CDR1 is SGHRS and CDR2 is YFSETQ in the germline V gene. This chain's CDR3 is CASSLWGGDNQPQHF.

The CDR3 spells CSARDPRGGTGELFF. The chain has TRBV20-1 and TRBJ2-2; absent DNA, TCRdb's TRBD2 call cannot be checked. This CDR3 spans 15 amino acids. CDR1 is DFQATT, CDR2 SNEGSKA, per germline (reference sequence).

The V gene is TRBV12-3 or TRBV12-4, the J gene TRBJ2-3; checking the TCRdb D call of TRBD2 is not possible without DNA. The CDR3 length is 17 residues. CDR3 sequence reads: CASSLARSGGAADTQYF.

J is TRBJ2-1 and V is TRBV5-5; the D call of TRBD2 rests on TCRdb alone, since no DNA is present to check it. CDR3 size: 15 residues. CDR1 and CDR2 from the germline V gene are SGHKS and YYEKEE (reference sequence). CDR3: CASSLEAATYNEQFF.

V and J are TRBV5-4 and TRBJ2-2. CDR3 length: 15 residues. Per the germline V gene, CDR1 is SGHNT and CDR2 is YYREEE (reference sequence). CDR3 amino acids: CASSLFGLNTGELFF.

The J gene is TRBJ1-2, the V gene TRBV12-3 or TRBV12-4; the TCRdb D gene call, TRBD1, has no DNA to confirm it. The CDR3 runs to 13 residues. The CDR3 here is CASSFSGNYGYTF.

CDR3 sequence reads: CASSLQGENTEAFF. The V gene is TRBV16, the J gene TRBJ1-1; TCRdb designates TRBD1, a call that cannot be tested without DNA. Germline V gene sequence: CDR1 KGHSY, CDR2 FQNENV. The CDR3 is 14 residues long. Supplemented by reference TRBV16 and TRBJ1-1, the full variable domain reads GEEVAQTPKHLVRGEGQKAKLYCAPIKGHSYVFWYQQVLKNEFKFLISFQNENVFDETGMPKERFSAKCLPNSPCSLEIQATKLEDSAVYFCASSLQGENTEAFFGQGTRLTVV.

The chain employs TRBV20-1 and TRBJ1-2. The CDR3 extends over 14 amino acids. From germline, CDR1 is DFQATT and CDR2 SNEGSKA (reference sequence). CDR3 loop: CSASLDRYGLGYTF.

J is TRBJ2-7 and V is TRBV20-1; TCRdb designates TRBD1, a call that cannot be tested without DNA. The CDR3 sequence is 15 residues long. Germline loops: CDR1 DFQATT, CDR2 SNEGSKA (reference sequence). This CDR3 reads CSASWSWTAIGEQYF.

The rearrangement joins TRBV29-1 to TRBJ2-2; the TRBD1 assignment by TCRdb is unverifiable without DNA. The CDR3 length is 15 residues. CDR1 SQVTM and CDR2 ANQGSEA come from the germline V gene. This CDR3 is CSVEGQGPNTGELLF.

CDR3 sequence reads: CASSLDFQETQYF. J is TRBJ2-5 and V is TRBV2; TCRdb gives TRBD2 as the D gene, but with no DNA this cannot be confirmed. This CDR3 comprises 13 residues. Germline CDR1 SNHLY, CDR2 FYNNEI.

The gene calls are TRBV7-9 and TRBJ2-1; the TCRdb D gene call, TRBD2, has no DNA to confirm it. The CDR3 totals 16 residues. Germline loops: CDR1 SEHNR, CDR2 FQNEAQ (reference sequence). CDR3: CASSSRVLAGRNEQFF.

The chain links TRBV6-1 to TRBJ2-1; TCRdb outputs TRBD2, but without DNA this stays unchecked. CDR3 size: 15 residues. CDR1 and CDR2 (germline): MNHNS, SASEGT. The CDR3 sequence is CASRQGTSGYNEQFF.

V usage is TRBV5-1 and J usage is TRBJ2-5; checking the TCRdb D call of TRBD1 is not possible without DNA. The CDR3 totals 15 residues. Germline V gene sequence: CDR1 SGHRS, CDR2 YFSETQ. The CDR3 reads CASSLMTGKLETQYF.

The chain carries TRBV20-1 and TRBJ2-3; TCRdb returns TRBD1, unconfirmable since there is no DNA. The CDR3 loop spans 14 amino acids. Germline V gene lookup returns CDR1 DFQATT and CDR2 SNEGSKA (reference sequence). This CDR3 is CSALPGQVSDTQYF.

J is TRBJ2-7 and V is TRBV5-1; there is no DNA to check the TCRdb D call of TRBD2. The CDR3 consists of 12 residues. In germline, CDR1 is SGHRS, CDR2 YFSETQ. The CDR3 sequence is CASSMIGGGEYF.

This chain connects TRBV9 to TRBJ2-2. The CDR3 contains 13 residues. Germline V gene lookup returns CDR1 SGDLS and CDR2 YYNGEE. The CDR3 sequence is CASSVGRAGELFF.